Given below is one T cell receptor (beta chain) in context. This entry belongs to a study of early T cells in non-severe SARS-CoV-2 infection. About the study: Alpha and beta chains were unpaired, from unsorted whole-blood bulk RNA.

The TCR library protocol was used to attach unique molecular identifiers. These identifiers were attached to individual cDNA molecules. MiXCR, applied by TCRdb to the 5' RACE reads, yields one record per CDR3 protein. Among some 77,000 distinct CDR3 sequences listed, about 5% were seen once. The CDR3 has 16 amino acids. CDR1 is LGHDT and CDR2 is YNNKEL in the germline V gene (reference sequence). Trimming removed 0 bases from V and 2 bases from J; junction bases left unmatched: 4. The clonotype comes from an adult who was a healthcare worker with PCR-confirmed SARS-CoV-2 infection or an uninfected control (not recorded which). V and J are TRBV3-1 and TRBJ2-1; 7 nucleotides align to TRBD2. The specimen was whole blood, collected at baseline. CDR3 bases: TGTGCCAGCAGCCAAGATAAACTAGCGCCCTACAATGAGCAGTTCTTC. It encodes CASSQDKLAPYNEQFF.